This T cell receptor beta chain came from a study of somatic mutations in cytotoxic T cells in rheumatoid arthritis. Separation of CD4+ and CD8+ cells was performed by positive magnetic bead selection, and purity was verified by flow cytometry. The CDR3 length is 13 residues. The germline V and J ends were trimmed by 4 bases and 4 bases, with 10 bases remaining between them. Germline-derived CDR1 and CDR2 are SGDLS and YYNGEE. Profiling relied on immunoSEQ multiplex PCR, and the TCRdb table lists in-frame clones only, not all of them. This sample has roughly 20,000 clones, with roughly four fifths found just once.

Sequencing was done on a sample of CD8+ T cells sorted from blood. The receptor comes from an adult with rheumatoid arthritis. The genes are TRBV9 and TRBJ2-3; D is possibly TRBD1 or TRBD2 (7 bases each). CDR3 in DNA: TGTGCCAGCAGCCAGGGGGGGTCAGATACGCAGTATTTT. This gives the protein CASSQGGSDTQYF.